The clone carrying this TCR beta chain occurred once. Germline V lookup: CDR1 SGHDN, CDR2 FVKESK. The V gene lost 4 bases and the J gene lost 1 base, with 7 bases spanning the gap. The CDR3 runs 14 residues. Study processing details: By means of reference gene primer amplification, nucleated cell counts were estimated. Sequenced by immunoSEQ multiplex PCR; TCRdb stores in-frame clones only, minus some. The DNA was the basis for D and trimming; V, J and clone size are from that table. Of more than 65,000 clones listed, roughly four fifths were seen once; the top ten hold approximately 7.3%. This specimen belongs to a study of blood T cell repertoires in COVID-19. Turning to the study itself: The United States, Italy and Spain supplied acute and convalescent COVID-19 samples. In each case, the material was cDNA or gDNA derived from T cells, B-cell-depleted T cells, or PBMCs.

The chain combines TRBV14 with TRBJ1-4, with TRBD1 as a possible D gene (5 bases). Sequencing used peripheral blood. The source is a human donor in a cohort sampled during active COVID-19. The CDR3 sequence is CASSRGGTNEKLFF. The CDR3 DNA is TGTGCCAGCAGCCGCGGGGGAACTAATGAAAAACTGTTTTTT.